The 20 T cell receptor beta chains in this list originate from one sample, sequenced in a study of cytomegalovirus exposure and HLA in healthy donors. TCRdb's copy holds only in-frame clones and misses some; the assay was immunoSEQ multiplex PCR. The sample lists around 190,000 clones; about 82% were seen once. The sample taken for sequencing was PBMCs. Receptors were obtained from a woman between 18 and 29 years old in good health and CMV-seronegative.

This clone appeared a single time. The chain is built from TRBV6-4 and TRBJ2-1; no clear D gene. Germline V gene data show CDR1 as MRHNA and CDR2 as SNTAGT. Trimming stripped 6 bases from V and 1 base from J, with 13 bases between. The CDR3 totals 15 residues. This CDR3 is CASSGSAESYNEQFF. In DNA, the CDR3 is TGTGCCAGCAGCGGCTCGGCGGAATCCTACAATGAGCAGTTCTTC.

This chain uses TRBV6-1 with TRBJ1-5; TRBD1 agrees at 7 bases. V lost 11 bases, J lost 4 bases, and 5 bases stayed unmatched. The CDR3 runs 12 residues. In germline, CDR1 is MNHNS, CDR2 SASEGT. The CDR3 nucleotides read TGTGCCGGACAACAGGGGAATCAGCCCCAGCATTTT. This encodes CAGQQGNQPQHF.

The rearrangement joins TRBV6-5 to TRBJ2-3; the match to TRBD2 covers 8 bases. The CDR3 length is 15 residues. Germline V CDR1 and CDR2: MNHEY, SVGAGI. V shed 2 bases, J shed 7 bases, and the junction held 8 bases outside the gene matches. CDR3 DNA sequence: TGTGCCAGCAGTTACGGACTAGCTTCCTTAAATACGCAGTATTTT. Its protein product is CASSYGLASLNTQYF.

This chain's CDR3 is CASSRGGISTDTQYF. The CDR3 DNA is TGTGCCAGCAGCCGTGGGGGGATAAGCACAGATACGCAGTATTTT. V gene TRBV5-6 combines with J gene TRBJ2-3, with a possible D match to TRBD2 (6 bases). The CDR3 runs 15 residues. The germline V gene encodes CDR1 SGHDT and CDR2 YYEEEE. V was pared by 4 bases and J by 0 bases, with 12 bases between.

The chain has TRBV9 and TRBJ2-7; 9 bases align to TRBD1. Trimming took 5 bases from V and 1 from J; bases not matched to a gene: 7. The CDR3 loop spans 15 amino acids. Germline V gene data show CDR1 as SGDLS and CDR2 as YYNGEE. The DNA for the CDR3 is TGTGCCAGCAGTCAGGGGGGACAGGGATCCTACGAGCAGTACTTC. Amino acid sequence: CASSQGGQGSYEQYF.

The chain uses TRBV27 and TRBJ2-7; D is possibly TRBD1 (5 bases). V was clipped by 0 bases and J by 11 bases, with 35 bases between them. CDR3 length equals 20 residues. Germline CDR1 reads MNHEY; CDR2 reads SMNVEV (reference sequence). The CDR3 loop reads CASSLSTPSTAFREQVVEYF. The CDR3 DNA sequence: TGTGCCAGCAGTTTATCGACCCCATCGACGGCGTTTCGCGAACAGGTCGTGGAGTACTTC.

The CDR3 here is CASSVATTGVGNTIYF. DNA for the CDR3: TGTGCCAGTAGTGTTGCGACGACAGGGGTAGGAAACACCATATATTTT. The J gene is TRBJ1-3, the V gene TRBV19; 8 bases agree with TRBD1. The germline CDR1 and CDR2 sequences are LNHDA and SQIVND (reference sequence). CDR3 length: 16 amino acids. Losses at the gene ends were 5 bases for V and 4 bases for J; bases not matched to a gene: 10.

The chain recombines TRBV29-1 with TRBJ2-7; 13 bases map to TRBD2. The CDR3 consists of 13 residues. The junction had 3 bases not matched to a gene; V was cut back by 6 bases and J by 4 bases. The germline V gene has CDR1 SQVTM and CDR2 ANQGSEA. The CDR3 spells CSVATSGRYEQYF. The DNA of the CDR3 is TGCAGCGTCGCGACTAGCGGGAGGTACGAGCAGTACTTC.

The count of this clone is one. The chain employs TRBV19 and TRBJ2-7; the match to TRBD1 covers 8 bases. CDR1 and CDR2 from the germline V gene are LNHDA and SQIVND (reference sequence). This CDR3 has 15 residues. J was trimmed by 5 bases and V by 1 base; bases with no gene match: 7. Here the CDR3 DNA reads TGTGCCAGTAGTATAGTGGCAGGGGGCAACGACGAGCAGTACTTC. This gives the protein CASSIVAGGNDEQYF.

The chain employs TRBV9 and TRBJ1-2, with TRBD1 matching over 9 bases. Germline V CDR1 and CDR2: SGDLS, YYNGEE. Trimming cost V 0 bases and J 7 bases; bases outside gene matches: 7. There are 15 residues in the CDR3. CDR3 in amino acids: CASSVGTGGLGGYTF. As DNA, the CDR3 is TGTGCCAGCAGCGTAGGAACAGGGGGCTTAGGTGGCTACACCTTC.

This chain connects TRBV5-1 to TRBJ2-7; no clear D gene. CDR3 length: 13 amino acids. Germline CDR1 is SGHRS and CDR2 is YFSETQ. Trimming pared 0 bases from V and 5 bases from J, leaving 9 bases between. The CDR3 here is CASSLAPVDEQYF. CDR3 sequence (DNA): TGCGCCAGCAGCTTGGCACCGGTGGACGAGCAGTACTTC.

This clone appeared once. The chain employs TRBV5-5 and TRBJ2-7, with D uncertain. Germline CDR1 reads SGHKS; CDR2 reads YYEKEE (reference sequence). The CDR3 is 14 amino acids. The V gene lost 2 bases and the J gene lost 0 bases, with 9 bases spanning the gap. This CDR3 is CASSFVGSSYEQYF. DNA for the CDR3: TGTGCCAGCAGCTTTGTGGGCAGCTCCTACGAGCAGTACTTC.

The V gene is TRBV10-1, the J gene TRBJ1-1, with a tentative D call TRBD1 (6 bases). The V gene lost 5 bases and the J gene lost 5 bases, with 12 bases spanning the gap. This CDR3 region has 13 residues. Germline V gene data show CDR1 as WNHNN and CDR2 as SYGVQD (reference sequence). CDR3 protein: CASSPGQRTEAFF. In DNA, the CDR3 is TGCGCCAGCAGTCCCGGACAGAGAACTGAAGCTTTCTTT.

The J gene is TRBJ1-2, the V gene TRBV7-9; D perhaps matches TRBD1 (6 bases). The V gene's germline CDR1 is SEHNR and CDR2 FQNEAQ (reference sequence). This CDR3 is 16 amino acids long. V was clipped by 4 bases and J by 5 bases, with 20 bases between them. The CDR3 protein is CASSSLLITGLYGYTF. The DNA of the CDR3 is TGTGCCAGCAGCTCCCTTCTGATCACAGGGTTGTATGGCTACACCTTC.

The V call is TRBV5-1, the J call TRBJ1-1, with a possible D match to TRBD1 (5 bases). The CDR3 totals 13 residues. Germline values: CDR1 SGHRS, CDR2 YFSETQ. The V gene lost 3 bases and the J gene lost 4 bases, with 10 bases spanning the gap. The CDR3 DNA follows: TGCGCCAGCAGCTGGGGCGATCGCACTGAAGCTTTCTTT. Encoded protein: CASSWGDRTEAFF. Based on the CDR3 plus reference TRBV5-1 and TRBJ1-1, the full variable domain is KAGVTQTPRYLIKTRGQQVTLSCSPISGHRSVSWYQQTPGQGLQFLFEYFSETQRNKGNFPGRFSGRQFSNSRSEMNVSTLELGDSALYLCASSWGDRTEAFFGQGTRLTVV.

This sequence joins TRBV5-1 and TRBJ2-2; 12 bases align to TRBD2. V shed 4 bases, J shed 6 bases, and the junction held 13 bases outside the gene matches. Germline values: CDR1 SGHRS, CDR2 YFSETQ. This CDR3 comprises 18 residues. The DNA of the CDR3 is TGCGCCAGCAGCCTCCGACCACCTAGCGGGGGGGCCGCCGGGGAGCTGTTTTTT. Translating it yields CASSLRPPSGGAAGELFF.

This chain uses TRBV25-1 with TRBJ1-5; 9 bases are a match to TRBD1. The V gene end was trimmed by 6 bases and the J gene end by 5 bases; junction bases not matched to a gene: 2. Germline CDR1 is MGHDK and CDR2 is SYGVNS. The CDR3 contains 13 residues. The CDR3 coding sequence is TGTGCCAGCAGGGGACAGGGAGATCAGCCCCAGCATTTT. It codes for CASRGQGDQPQHF.

The gene calls are TRBV7-8 and TRBJ2-5; 7 positions agree with TRBD2. Trimming removed 5 bases from V and 5 bases from J; junction bases left unmatched: 14. The CDR3 length is 16 residues. Germline assignment: CDR1 SGHVS and CDR2 FQNEAQ. The CDR3 region is CASSPSRDYRGETQYF. CDR3 coding DNA: TGTGCCAGCAGCCCTAGCCGGGACTACCGAGGGGAGACCCAGTACTTC.

This chain uses TRBV6-4 with TRBJ1-2, with D uncertain. Trimming shortened V by 0 bases and J by 3 bases, and 11 bases separated the two germline ends. Germline lookup yields CDR1 MRHNA and CDR2 SNTAGT. This CDR3 has 15 residues. DNA of the CDR3: TGTGCCAGCAGTGACTCGGCGGGGAGGGACTATGGCTACACCTTC. It yields the protein CASSDSAGRDYGYTF.

This chain uses TRBV9 with TRBJ1-5; 7 bases are shared with TRBD1. Germline trimming cut 9 bases from V and 3 bases from J; bases unmatched to any gene: 3. The germline V gene encodes CDR1 SGDLS and CDR2 YYNGEE. This CDR3 has 12 residues. CDR3 amino acids: CATGTVNQPQHF. Written as DNA, the CDR3 is TGTGCCACTGGGACAGTCAATCAGCCCCAGCATTTT.